This T cell receptor beta chain is drawn from a study of CD8+ T cells in alopecia areata. Sample treatment: oral pan-JAK inhibitor, 5-10 mg twice daily. Extracted from the samples, RNA was reverse transcribed into cDNA to serve as the sequencing template. Sequenced by immunoSEQ multiplex PCR; TCRdb stores in-frame clones only, minus some. The table includes some 180,000 clones, 53% detected once. The table lists this clone with a few counts. Germline V gene data show CDR1 as SQVTM and CDR2 as ANQGSEA. Trimming took 7 bases from V and 3 from J, leaving 19 bases between them. The CDR3 consists of 15 residues.

Sequencing was performed on CD8+ T cells sorted from blood, taken at week 24, from a patient treated with tofacitinib. The sequence was obtained from a human donor with alopecia areata. The chain employs TRBV29-1 and TRBJ2-1, with a possible D match to TRBD2 (7 bases). The CDR3 loop reads CSARGGGAFYNEQFF. The CDR3 DNA reads TGCAGCGCCCGGGGAGGGGGGGCCTTCTACAATGAGCAGTTCTTC.